The sequence of this T cell receptor beta chain was determined in a study of T cell responses to AZD1222 COVID-19 vaccine. Study results and limitations: Reportedly, nearly half the spike-specific TCRs target unmutated variant regions.

With respect to this clone: Antigen unknown.

Some clones are missing from TCRdb's copy, which holds only in-frame ones; the method was immunoSEQ multiplex PCR. The sample contains around 100,000 clones, roughly 88% of which appear only once. The source of this sequence is an adult in good health. The source material was peripheral blood, sampled on day 0 of AZD1222 vaccination.

For the CDR3, the DNA is TGTGCCAGCAGCGCGAGAGGGGACCAGGGTTCGCATACTGAAGCTTTCTTT. Translating gives CASSARGDQGSHTEAFF. The rearrangement uses TRBV9 and TRBJ1-1; D may be TRBD1 (5 bases). This CDR3 has 17 residues. With 3 bases removed from V and 5 bases from J, the gap between germline ends came to 23 bases. Germline CDR1 is SGDLS and CDR2 is YYNGEE.